This T cell receptor beta chain was recovered during a study of blood T cell repertoires in COVID-19. The wider study: The cDNA or gDNA used as material had been derived from T cells, B-cell-depleted T cells, or PBMCs.

The sample holds a few counts of this clone. In Seattle, patients joined the study during active infection and were tracked longitudinally. Germline V CDR1 and CDR2: MDHEN, SYDVKM. The CDR3 is made up of 16 amino acids. With 8 bases removed from V and 7 bases from J, the gap between germline ends came to 24 bases. Sequencing used immunoSEQ multiplex PCR; TCRdb keeps in-frame clones, though not all of them. The sample lists about 190,000 clones, more than 75% occurring once. Sequencing was carried out using peripheral blood. This TCR came from a woman aged 60-70 years with COVID-19, enrolled during active disease. This rearrangement joins TRBV28 to TRBJ1-3; D not resolved. The CDR3 nucleotides are TGTGCCAGCCTCAGCCCTAAGGGTCCGGGGAGGAACACCATATATTTT. Amino acid sequence: CASLSPKGPGRNTIYF. Looking up the rest from reference TRBV28 and TRBJ1-3 gives the full variable domain: DVKVTQSSRYLVKRTGEKVFLECVQDMDHENMFWYRQDPGLGLRLIYFSYDVKMKEKGDIPEGYSVSREKKERFSLILESASTNQTSMYLCASLSPKGPGRNTIYFGEGSWLTVV.